This T cell receptor (beta chain) derives from a study of blood T cell repertoires in COVID-19. On the study more broadly: Spain, Italy and the United States supplied samples that represented acute and convalescent COVID-19. T cells, B-cell-depleted T cells, or PBMCs provided the cDNA or gDNA that served as material.

Germline V gives CDR1 LGHDT, CDR2 YNNKEL (reference sequence). The CDR3 extends over 13 amino acids. The V gene lost 5 bases and the J gene lost 8 bases, with 15 bases spanning the gap. As handled by the study authors: The assay estimated nucleated cells by amplifying reference gene primers. Sequencing used immunoSEQ multiplex PCR; TCRdb keeps in-frame clones, though not all of them. That table is the source of V, J and clone size, and D and trimming were worked out from the DNA. The table has 80,000 to 100,000 clones, roughly 88% seen once. The receptor was isolated from a man between 45 and 60 years old with COVID-19, enrolled during active disease. This sequence joins TRBV3-1 (or the pseudogene TRBV3-2) and TRBJ1-2, with D possibly being TRBD1 (6 bases). Sequencing input: peripheral blood. As DNA, the CDR3 is TGTGCCAGCAGCTACCGGGACAATGGGGGCTACACCTTC. This gives the protein CASSYRDNGGYTF.